The 23 T cell receptor beta chains in this list originate from one sample, sequenced in a study of cytomegalovirus exposure and HLA in healthy donors. The PCR was carried out with 60 Vbeta primers and 13 Jbeta primers. This table comes from immunoSEQ multiplex PCR, and its TCRdb copy is limited to in-frame clones, with some not included. The sample has more than 60,000 clones, around 70% seen once. Sequences were obtained from PBMCs. These receptors originate from a man between 40 and 49 years old in good health and CMV-seropositive.

CDR3 loop: CASSLQGARSNQPQHF. CDR3 coding DNA: TGTGCCAGCTCACTACAGGGGGCGCGGAGCAATCAGCCCCAGCATTTT. The chain joins TRBV18 to TRBJ1-5; 9 nucleotides line up with TRBD1. The V and J ends lost 4 bases and 1 base, in that order; junction bases with no gene match: 5. The CDR3 runs to 16 residues. Germline CDR1 is KGHSH and CDR2 is LQKENI.

The gene calls are TRBV9 and TRBJ1-3; no definite D call. The CDR3 has 15 residues. Germline V gives CDR1 SGDLS, CDR2 YYNGEE. The V end lost 2 bases, the J end lost 0 bases, and 9 bases lay between the germline ends. The chain's CDR3 is CASSVGSSSGNTIYF. CDR3 sequence (DNA): TGTGCCAGCAGCGTGGGCAGTAGCTCTGGAAACACCATATATTTT.

The chain is built from TRBV13 and TRBJ1-2; weak D call: TRBD1 (5 bases). The ends were cut back, 4 bases at V and 8 bases at J, with 11 bases in the middle. The CDR3 extends over 12 amino acids. Germline CDR1 reads PRHDT; CDR2 reads FYEKMQ (reference sequence). CDR3 sequence (DNA): TGTGCCAGCAGCTCAGGGTCAGGAGGCTACACCTTC. Protein sequence: CASSSGSGGYTF.

The J gene is TRBJ2-6, the V gene TRBV5-6; D ambiguous. The CDR3 length is 16 residues. Looked up from germline, CDR1 is SGHDT and CDR2 is YYEEEE. The V end lost 0 bases, the J end lost 3 bases, and 10 bases lay between the germline ends. This CDR3 reads CASSLGPPHGANVLTF. Here the CDR3 DNA reads TGTGCCAGCAGCTTGGGGCCGCCCCATGGGGCCAACGTCCTGACTTTC.

The chain uses TRBV4-1 and TRBJ2-3, with 14 positions matching TRBD2. V dropped 4 bases and J dropped 4; count of bases not matched to a gene: 4. The CDR3 is 16 amino acids. Germline V gene data show CDR1 as MGHRA and CDR2 as YSYEKL. CDR3 protein: CASSPRTSGRSDTQYF. In DNA, the CDR3 is TGCGCCAGCAGCCCACGGACTAGCGGGAGGTCAGATACGCAGTATTTT.

CDR3 amino acids: CASSPDRDISYEQYF. CDR3 in DNA: TGTGCCAGCAGTCCAGACAGGGATATTTCCTACGAGCAGTACTTC. The rearrangement joins TRBV6-5 to TRBJ2-7; TRBD1 agrees at 7 bases. Trimming removed 5 bases from V and 1 base from J; junction bases left unmatched: 8. The CDR3 is 15 amino acids. The germline V gene encodes CDR1 MNHEY and CDR2 SVGAGI.

This chain joins TRBV2 and TRBJ1-1, with D perhaps matching TRBD1 (6 bases). The CDR3 spans 14 residues. V lost 7 bases and J 5 bases, leaving 17 bases between the germline ends. Germline V gives CDR1 SNHLY, CDR2 FYNNEI. CDR3 coding DNA: TGTGCCAGCAAGTACAGGGAGGGAGGAACTGAAGCTTTCTTT. Its protein product is CASKYREGGTEAFF.

V is TRBV4-2 and J is TRBJ1-2; 7 bases map to TRBD1. Trimming removed 4 bases from V and 2 bases from J; junction bases left unmatched: 1. The CDR3 has 13 residues. The V gene's germline CDR1 is LGHNA and CDR2 YNFKEQ. Here the CDR3 DNA reads TGTGCCAGCAGCCCAGGGGGAAACTATGGCTACACCTTC. Its protein product is CASSPGGNYGYTF.

This clone occurred a few times. The chain uses TRBV18 and TRBJ2-3; the D is unclear. V was trimmed by 4 bases and J by 4 bases, leaving 12 bases between them. CDR1 KGHSH and CDR2 LQKENI come from the germline V gene. CDR3 size: 14 residues. The CDR3 region has the DNA TGTGCCAGCTCACGAAACCCCCGAGCAGATACGCAGTATTTT. Residues: CASSRNPRADTQYF.

The CDR3 region is CASSQHRDRGGEAFF. CDR3 DNA: TGCGCCAGCAGCCAGCACCGGGACAGGGGGGGGGAAGCTTTCTTT. The chain carries TRBV4-3 and TRBJ1-1; 11 positions match TRBD1. The V segment lost 3 bases and the J segment 8 bases; nucleotides outside the gene matches: 8. The CDR3 extends over 15 amino acids. CDR1 is LGHNA and CDR2 is YSLEER in the germline V gene.

The chain joins TRBV5-6 to TRBJ1-1; D is unclear. Trimming shortened V by 2 bases and J by 2 bases, and 13 bases separated the two germline ends. The CDR3 sequence is 15 residues long. Looked up from germline, CDR1 is SGHDT and CDR2 is YYEEEE. In nucleotides, the CDR3 is TGTGCCAGCAGCTTAACTATTTTCCCTAACACTGAAGCTTTCTTT. Its translation is CASSLTIFPNTEAFF.

The chain is built from TRBV9 and TRBJ1-2; tentatively, D is TRBD1 (6 bases). Between the trimmed V and J ends, which lost 5 bases and 5 bases, there was a span of 16 bases. Per the germline V gene, CDR1 is SGDLS and CDR2 is YYNGEE. This CDR3 is 14 amino acids long. CDR3 protein: CASSPGGPTYGYTF. In DNA, the CDR3 is TGTGCCAGCAGTCCCGGGGGGCCTACTTATGGCTACACCTTC. Full variable domain (rest looked up from reference TRBV9 and TRBJ1-2): DSGVTQTPKHLITATGQRVTLRCSPRSGDLSVYWYQQSLDQGLQFLIQYYNGEERAKGNILERFSAQQFPDLHSELNLSSLELGDSALYFCASSPGGPTYGYTFGSGTRLTVV.

CDR3 in amino acids: CASWAREGGGATYEQYF. The CDR3 nucleotides are TGTGCCAGCTGGGCGAGAGAGGGAGGGGGAGCGACCTACGAGCAGTACTTC. V usage is TRBV11-2 and J usage is TRBJ2-7; D is possibly TRBD2 (7 bases). This CDR3 spans 17 amino acids. The germline V and J ends were trimmed by 8 bases and 2 bases, with 25 bases remaining between them. Germline V gene lookup returns CDR1 SGHAT and CDR2 FQNNGV.

The chain is built from TRBV15 and TRBJ2-1; 12 nucleotides align to TRBD1. Germline V gene data show CDR1 as LNHNV and CDR2 as YYDKDF (reference sequence). This CDR3 is built from 18 residues. Trimming took 5 bases from V and 6 from J; bases not matched to a gene: 14. CDR3 in amino acids: CATSRHRDRGLRGNEQFF. CDR3 sequence (DNA): TGTGCCACCAGCCGTCACCGGGACAGGGGGCTCCGGGGCAATGAGCAGTTCTTC.

CDR3 amino acids: CASSLQTLSYEQYF. The CDR3 DNA sequence: TGTGCCAGCAGCTTGCAGACTTTATCCTACGAGCAGTACTTC. This rearrangement joins TRBV5-5 to TRBJ2-7, with D unresolved. CDR3 length equals 14 residues. The germline CDR1 and CDR2 sequences are SGHKS and YYEKEE (reference sequence). V lost 1 base and J lost 1, with 9 bases in between.

This clone was counted once. The J gene is TRBJ2-2, the V gene TRBV28, with TRBD2 as a possible D gene (6 bases). Trimming took 1 base from V and 1 from J, leaving 13 bases between them. Germline CDR1 MDHEN, CDR2 SYDVKM. The CDR3 is 17 amino acids. CDR3 in DNA: TGTGCCAGCAGTTTATTCGGGGGAGTTGAGAACACCGGGGAGCTGTTTTTT. Residues: CASSLFGGVENTGELFF.

Concerning this clone itself: Other nucleotide sequences in the sample specify the same CDR3. The chain links TRBV5-1 to TRBJ2-5; TRBD1 is a possible D gene (6 bases). The length of the CDR3 is 13 residues. The germline V and J ends were trimmed by 0 bases and 5 bases, with 8 bases remaining between them. Germline V gene sequence: CDR1 SGHRS, CDR2 YFSETQ. CDR3 sequence (DNA): TGCGCCAGCAGCTTGGGGGGGCGGGAGACCCAGTACTTC. This sequence encodes CASSLGGRETQYF.

This clone appeared a few times. The germline gene is not matched at one end of the junction; a read error may be the cause. The CDR3 reads CASSRSGTSGEGILNF. The CDR3 DNA reads as TGCGCCAGCAGCCGCTCCGGGACTAGCGGGGAGGGAATCCTAAACTTC. The rearrangement uses TRBV5-1 and TRBJ2-4; 13 positions agree with TRBD2. CDR3 size: 16 residues. The germline V gene has CDR1 SGHRS and CDR2 YFSETQ.

V is TRBV29-1 and J is TRBJ2-7, with 13 positions matching TRBD2. The CDR3 spans 17 residues. Germline CDR1 SQVTM, CDR2 ANQGSEA. With V trimmed by 5 bases and J by 1 base, 11 bases remained unmatched. CDR3 loop: CSVRLAGGSMTSYEQYF. The CDR3, as DNA: TGCAGCGTTAGACTAGCGGGGGGCTCCATGACTTCCTACGAGCAGTACTTC.

As concerns this clone: At the DNA level, this CDR3 is encoded by other sequences in the same sample as well. This chain connects TRBV19 to TRBJ2-7, with 8 bases lining up with TRBD1. V lost 3 bases to trimming and J lost 2 bases; unmatched junction nucleotides: 3. Germline V gene sequence: CDR1 LNHDA, CDR2 SQIVND (reference sequence). This CDR3 has 14 residues. CDR3 sequence: CASSIGTGAYEQYF. As DNA, the CDR3 is TGTGCCAGTAGTATCGGGACAGGCGCCTACGAGCAGTACTTC.

The V gene is TRBV19, the J gene TRBJ1-5; D not resolved. The CDR3 has 15 residues. The germline V gene encodes CDR1 LNHDA and CDR2 SQIVND (reference sequence). Trimming shortened V by 5 bases and J by 7 bases, and 18 bases separated the two germline ends. The CDR3 DNA reads as TGTGCCAGTAGTCAAGTCGGGTCGGGGAAACAGCCCCAGCATTTT. This encodes CASSQVGSGKQPQHF.

In nucleotides, the CDR3 is TGCGCCAGCAGCTTGGAGGGACAGGGATCGGTTGGCTACACCTTC. Its translation is CASSLEGQGSVGYTF. This chain connects TRBV5-1 to TRBJ1-2; 9 bases fit TRBD1. The CDR3 spans 15 residues. The trim removed 0 bases at V and 7 bases at J, leaving 7 bases unmatched. From germline, CDR1 is SGHRS and CDR2 YFSETQ.

The chain carries TRBV7-9 and TRBJ1-4, with D tentatively TRBD1 (6 bases). In germline, CDR1 is SEHNR, CDR2 FQNEAQ (reference sequence). This CDR3 spans 17 amino acids. Trimming left V 7 bases short and J 0 bases short, with 18 bases between. The CDR3 region is CASNPLGTYATNEKLFF. The CDR3 DNA reads TGTGCCAGCAACCCCCTCGGGACATATGCAACTAATGAAAAACTGTTTTTT. Filled out from reference TRBV7-9 and TRBJ1-4, the complete variable domain reads DTGVSQNPRHKITKRGQNVTFRCDPISEHNRLYWYRQTLGQGPEFLTYFQNEAQLEKSRLLSDRFSAERPKGSFSTLEIQRTEQGDSAMYLCASNPLGTYATNEKLFFGSGTQLSVL.